The 14 T cell receptor beta chains given below trace back to one sample, sequenced in a study of T cell responses to AZD1222 COVID-19 vaccine. Repertoires were generated with immunoSEQ multiplex PCR, while TCRdb's copy carries only in-frame clones and drops some. The sample includes 160,000 or so clones, about nine tenths of them seen just once. The specimen was peripheral blood, collected on day 0 of AZD1222 vaccination. The receptors here all came from an adult in good health.

The chain recombines TRBV6-6 with TRBJ1-1; possibly TRBD1 for D (6 bases). In germline, CDR1 is MNHNY, CDR2 SVGAGI (reference sequence). V lost 5 bases and J lost 3, with 10 bases in between. This CDR3 is built from 13 residues. DNA of the CDR3: TGTGCCAGCAGTGATACAGGGTACACTGAAGCTTTCTTT. Its protein product is CASSDTGYTEAFF.

The rearrangement links TRBV5-1 to TRBJ2-2, with TRBD2 matching 9 bases. Germline lookup yields CDR1 SGHRS and CDR2 YFSETQ. The CDR3 covers 16 residues. After removal of 4 bases from V and 4 bases from J, the junction contained 8 bases not matched to a gene. CDR3 DNA: TGCGCCAGCAGCGGAGTTAGCGGGAGTTCCACCGGGGAGCTGTTTTTT. It is translated as CASSGVSGSSTGELFF.

V is TRBV6-2 or TRBV6-3 and J is TRBJ1-2; 8 nucleotides match TRBD1. Germline V CDR1 and CDR2: MNHEY, SVGEGT. The length of the CDR3 is 21 residues. The junction had 25 bases not matched to a gene; V was cut back by 4 bases and J by 3 bases. In DNA, the CDR3 is TGTGCCAGCAGTTTAGTAGCCCCGGTGAGCAGGGGGCTTAATTTGGACTATGGCTACACCTTC. As protein: CASSLVAPVSRGLNLDYGYTF.

The chain carries TRBV15 and TRBJ2-3; no firm D call. Germline loops: CDR1 LNHNV, CDR2 YYDKDF (reference sequence). This CDR3 comprises 15 residues. Trimming took 3 bases from V and 4 from J, leaving 14 bases between them. This CDR3 reads CATSSASQFSDTQYF. The CDR3 region has the DNA TGTGCCACCAGCAGTGCGTCACAGTTCTCAGATACGCAGTATTTT. Full variable domain (outside the CDR3, taken from reference TRBV15 and TRBJ2-3): DAMVIQNPRYQVTQFGKPVTLSCSQTLNHNVMYWYQQKSSQAPKLLFHYYDKDFNNEADTPDNFQSRRPNTSFCFLDIRSPGLGDTAMYLCATSSASQFSDTQYFGPGTRLTVL.

The V call is TRBV5-4, the J call TRBJ1-2; D not resolved. This CDR3 is built from 14 residues. Germline CDR1 and CDR2: SGHNT and YYREEE (reference sequence). Trimming took off 0 bases at V and 2 bases at J, with 8 bases between the two ends. CDR3 in amino acids: CASSLEADNYGYTF. As DNA, the CDR3 is TGTGCCAGCAGCTTGGAGGCAGACAACTATGGCTACACCTTC.

This sequence joins TRBV19 and TRBJ2-1; a possible D gene is TRBD2 (5 bases). Per the germline V gene, CDR1 is LNHDA and CDR2 is SQIVND (reference sequence). The CDR3 runs 15 residues. V was clipped by 3 bases and J by 9 bases, with 18 bases between them. The CDR3 DNA reads as TGTGCCAGTAGTATTTCGGAGGACTCGTTCAGTGAGCAGTTCTTC. This sequence encodes CASSISEDSFSEQFF.

The CDR3 sequence is CASSVEVGREQFF. In nucleotides, the CDR3 is TGTGCCAGCAGCGTAGAGGTCGGGAGGGAGCAGTTCTTC. The chain has TRBV9 and TRBJ2-1, with 7 bases lining up with TRBD2. Germline CDR1 and CDR2: SGDLS and YYNGEE. The V and J ends lost 0 bases and 10 bases, in that order; junction bases with no gene match: 4. This CDR3 spans 13 amino acids. The whole variable domain, remainder taken from reference TRBV9 and TRBJ2-1, is DSGVTQTPKHLITATGQRVTLRCSPRSGDLSVYWYQQSLDQGLQFLIQYYNGEERAKGNILERFSAQQFPDLHSELNLSSLELGDSALYFCASSVEVGREQFFGPGTRLTVL.

V gene TRBV6-5 combines with J gene TRBJ1-1; weak D call: TRBD1 (5 bases). Trimming left V 1 base short and J 0 bases short, with 6 bases between. Per germline, CDR1 MNHEY and CDR2 SVGAGI. CDR3 length equals 14 residues. The CDR3 sequence is CASSYLGLNTEAFF. The DNA of the CDR3 is TGTGCCAGCAGTTACTTGGGACTGAACACTGAAGCTTTCTTT.

The chain couples TRBV29-1 to TRBJ1-1; no clear D gene. V lost 3 bases to trimming and J lost 1 base, with 3 bases between them. Germline CDR1 and CDR2: SQVTM and ANQGSEA. The CDR3 is 11 residues long. The CDR3: CSVDKNTEAFF. The CDR3 bases are TGCAGCGTTGACAAGAACACTGAAGCTTTCTTT.

This clone was recorded only once. The V call is TRBV5-6, the J call TRBJ1-2; D is uncertain. The V gene lost 2 bases and the J gene lost 6 bases, with 17 bases spanning the gap. Germline V lookup: CDR1 SGHDT, CDR2 YYEEEE. The CDR3 length is 15 residues. CDR3 in DNA: TGTGCCAGCAGCTTTCTCCCAAGGAGGGAGGATGGCTACACCTTC. Protein sequence: CASSFLPRREDGYTF.

This clone showed up just a few times. This rearrangement joins TRBV6-4 to TRBJ2-1; 14 bases are a match to TRBD2. The J segment lost 7 bases and the V segment lost 2 bases, leaving 4 bases of the junction unmatched. This CDR3 is 16 amino acids long. Germline lookup yields CDR1 MRHNA and CDR2 SNTAGT. The chain's CDR3 is CASSDAGTSGRNEQFF. CDR3 DNA: TGTGCCAGCAGTGACGCCGGGACTAGCGGGAGAAATGAGCAGTTCTTC.

This rearrangement joins TRBV19 to TRBJ2-3; 10 bases align to TRBD2. V lost 9 bases to trimming and J lost 4 bases; unmatched junction nucleotides: 4. This CDR3 has 13 residues. CDR1 and CDR2 (germline): LNHDA, SQIVND (reference sequence). CDR3 nucleotides: TGTGCCAGCGCCGGGACTAGCGCAGATACGCAGTATTTT. As protein: CASAGTSADTQYF. The full variable domain, in which reference TRBV19 and TRBJ2-3 provide the parts outside the CDR3, is DGGITQSPKYLFRKEGQNVTLSCEQNLNHDAMYWYRQDPGQGLRLIYYSQIVNDFQKGDIAEGYSVSREKKESFPLTVTSAQKNPTAFYLCASAGTSADTQYFGPGTRLTVL.

The V call is TRBV29-1, the J call TRBJ2-5, with no clear D. Germline V lookup: CDR1 SQVTM, CDR2 ANQGSEA. V dropped 0 bases and J dropped 0 bases, with 14 bases sitting between them. CDR3 size: 16 residues. The DNA for the CDR3 is TGCAGCGTTGAAGACCTGGACCTAAGGAACCAAGAGACCCAGTACTTC. Protein product: CSVEDLDLRNQETQYF. The complete variable domain, with remaining parts taken from reference TRBV29-1 and TRBJ2-5, reads SAVISQKPSRDICQRGTSLTIQCQVDSQVTMMFWYRQQPGQSLTLIATANQGSEATYESGFVIDKFPISRPNLTFSTLTVSNMSPEDSSIYLCSVEDLDLRNQETQYFGPGTRLLVL.

CDR3 nucleotide sequence: TGTGCCAGCAGTGAATTCACAGGGGGCCAATCACCCCTCCACTTT. It codes for CASSEFTGGQSPLHF. This sequence joins TRBV25-1 and TRBJ1-6; 9 bases fit TRBD1. Germline CDR1 and CDR2: MGHDK and SYGVNS. Trimming at V came to 1 base and at J to 10 bases, leaving 5 bases not matched to a gene. CDR3 size: 15 residues.